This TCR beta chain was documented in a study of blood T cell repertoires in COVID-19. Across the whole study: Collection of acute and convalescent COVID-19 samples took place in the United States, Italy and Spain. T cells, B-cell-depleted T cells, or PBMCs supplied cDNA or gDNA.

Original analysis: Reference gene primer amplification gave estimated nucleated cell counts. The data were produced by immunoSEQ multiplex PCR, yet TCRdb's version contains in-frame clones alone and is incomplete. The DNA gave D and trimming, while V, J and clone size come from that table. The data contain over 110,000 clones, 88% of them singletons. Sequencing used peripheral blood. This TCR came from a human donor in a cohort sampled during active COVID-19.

The DNA for the CDR3 is TGCGCCAGCAGCTTGTCAGGGACCTATAATTCACCCCTCCACTTT. Amino acid sequence: CASSLSGTYNSPLHF. The chain links TRBV5-1 to TRBJ1-6, with a weak D call TRBD1 (5 bases). The CDR3 runs to 15 residues. V lost 1 base and J 2 bases, leaving 7 bases between the germline ends. Germline CDR1 SGHRS, CDR2 YFSETQ.